The 24 T cell receptor beta chains listed next were all sequenced from one sample in a study of blood T cell repertoires in COVID-19. TCRdb's table, derived via immunoSEQ multiplex PCR, lists solely in-frame clones and lacks some. The sample consists of 90,000 to 150,000 clones, over 75% of them appearing once. The sample taken for sequencing was peripheral blood. These receptors were taken from an elderly man with acute or convalescent COVID-19.

V gene TRBV2 combines with J gene TRBJ1-5; 9 bases match TRBD1. Germline CDR1 SNHLY, CDR2 FYNNEI. This CDR3 is built from 11 residues. Trimming at V came to 8 bases and at J to 13 bases, leaving 6 bases not matched to a gene. CDR3 in amino acids: CASAETGGQHF. CDR3 coding DNA: TGTGCCAGCGCCGAGACAGGGGGGCAGCATTTT.

This clone has more than one count but fewer than ten. The chain recombines TRBV10-3 with TRBJ2-7, with D possibly matching TRBD2 (5 bases). The germline V gene encodes CDR1 ENHRY and CDR2 SYGVKD. The CDR3 covers 14 residues. The V gene lost 4 bases and the J gene lost 2 bases, with 12 bases spanning the gap. This chain's CDR3 is CAISAPDGTYEQYF. The CDR3, as DNA: TGTGCCATCAGTGCCCCGGACGGGACCTACGAGCAGTACTTC.

A single count supports this clone. Other DNA sequences within the sample encode an identical CDR3. V and J are TRBV5-1 and TRBJ2-5; the match to TRBD2 covers 8 bases. This CDR3 spans 14 amino acids. Germline-derived CDR1 and CDR2 are SGHRS and YFSETQ. Trimming removed 5 bases from V and 3 bases from J; junction bases left unmatched: 6. The CDR3 is CASSLSGSEETQYF. CDR3 nucleotides: TGCGCCAGCAGTTTGAGCGGGAGCGAAGAGACCCAGTACTTC.

The rearrangement uses TRBV7-3 and TRBJ2-3; 9 nucleotides match TRBD2. CDR1 is SGHTA and CDR2 is FQGTGA in the germline V gene. This CDR3 has 18 amino acids. Germline trimming cut 2 bases from V and 3 bases from J; bases unmatched to any gene: 12. CDR3 sequence reads: CASSLSGGLAGSTDTQYF. The CDR3 DNA is TGTGCCAGCAGCTTATCAGGAGGGCTAGCGGGATCTACAGATACGCAGTATTTT. Drawing the rest from reference TRBV7-3 and TRBJ2-3, the complete variable domain is GAGVSQTPSNKVTEKGKYVELRCDPISGHTALYWYRQSLGQGPEFLIYFQGTGAADDSGLPNDRFFAVRPEGSVSTLKIQRTERGDSAVYLCASSLSGGLAGSTDTQYFGPGTRLTVL.

The chain uses TRBV2 and TRBJ1-2, with 9 nucleotides matching TRBD1. The CDR3 extends over 14 amino acids. Trimming at V came to 7 bases and at J to 6 bases, leaving 9 bases not matched to a gene. In germline, CDR1 is SNHLY, CDR2 FYNNEI. The CDR3 loop reads CASTSQGARHGYTF. Written as DNA, the CDR3 is TGTGCCAGCACCTCACAGGGGGCACGGCATGGCTACACCTTC.

V is TRBV7-6 and J is TRBJ1-5; no definite D call. The germline gives CDR1 SGHVS, CDR2 FNYEAQ. With 2 bases removed from V and 4 bases from J, the gap between germline ends came to 3 bases. The CDR3 extends over 12 amino acids. The DNA for the CDR3 is TGTGCCAGCAGCTTATTAAATCAGCCCCAGCATTTT. This encodes CASSLLNQPQHF.

This clone has only a few counts. This chain links TRBV6-1 with TRBJ1-2, with D perhaps matching TRBD1 (5 bases). The CDR3 has 14 amino acids. Germline CDR1 and CDR2: MNHNS and SASEGT. The V end lost 6 bases, the J end lost 3 bases, and 14 bases lay between the germline ends. In DNA, the CDR3 is TGTGCCAGCAGCCGTCAGGGAGGGGACTATGGCTACACCTTC. Translated: CASSRQGGDYGYTF.

The chain employs TRBV11-3 and TRBJ2-1; 7 positions match TRBD1. The CDR3 is 15 residues long. Germline-derived CDR1 and CDR2 are SGHNT and YENEEA. Trimming cost V 1 base and J 4 bases; bases outside gene matches: 4. Here the CDR3 DNA reads TGTGCCAGCAGCTTAGGTCCGACAGGGTACAATGAGCAGTTCTTC. Its protein is CASSLGPTGYNEQFF.

This rearrangement joins TRBV19 to TRBJ2-5; D is possibly TRBD2 (5 bases). V shed 6 bases and J shed 2 bases, with 10 bases lying between them. CDR1 and CDR2 from the germline V gene are LNHDA and SQIVND (reference sequence). There are 13 residues in the CDR3. This CDR3 is CASSPGIQETQYF. As DNA, the CDR3 is TGTGCCAGTAGCCCCGGGATACAAGAGACCCAGTACTTC.

J is TRBJ2-7 and V is TRBV6-1; tentative D call: TRBD2 (6 bases). CDR3 length: 13 residues. Germline CDR1 MNHNS, CDR2 SASEGT. The V and J ends lost 3 bases and 7 bases respectively, with 13 bases between them. CDR3 region: CASSDEGLREQYF. Here the CDR3 DNA reads TGTGCCAGCAGTGACGAGGGACTGCGAGAGCAGTACTTC.

The genes are TRBV3-1 (or the pseudogene TRBV3-2) and TRBJ2-1; 10 bases agree with TRBD2. The CDR3 has 18 amino acids. CDR1 and CDR2 from the germline V gene are LGHDT and YNNKEL (reference sequence). With V trimmed by 4 bases and J by 0 bases, 9 bases remained unmatched. CDR3: CASSRTLAGSSSYNEQFF. CDR3 bases: TGTGCCAGCAGCCGAACACTAGCGGGGTCTAGCTCCTACAATGAGCAGTTCTTC.

The chain is built from TRBV5-1 and TRBJ2-1; 12 nucleotides agree with TRBD1. With 5 bases clipped from V and 15 bases from J, the junction kept 27 bases outside the gene matches. From germline, CDR1 is SGHRS and CDR2 YFSETQ. The CDR3 is made up of 19 amino acids. The CDR3 region has the DNA TGCGCCAGCAGAAACCCGGGACAGGGGGCTCCGGCTAGCGGAGGGGCAAGGTTCTTC. Translating it yields CASRNPGQGAPASGGARFF.

This clone has more than one count but fewer than ten. The chain combines TRBV2 with TRBJ1-2; TRBD1 aligns across 9 bases. The ends lost 7 bases at V and 7 bases at J; junction bases unmatched: 10. Germline CDR1 and CDR2: SNHLY and FYNNEI. This CDR3 is 14 amino acids long. In nucleotides, the CDR3 is TGTGCCAGCACCCCGGGACAGGGTGGATCTGGCTACACCTTC. Translated: CASTPGQGGSGYTF.

This rearrangement joins TRBV30 to TRBJ2-7, with 7 bases aligning to TRBD1. Germline values: CDR1 GTSNPN, CDR2 SVGIG (reference sequence). Trimming cost V 0 bases and J 5 bases; bases outside gene matches: 1. The CDR3 consists of 12 residues. CDR3 coding DNA: TGTGCCTGGAGTGTACAGGGGCACGAGCAGTACTTC. It encodes CAWSVQGHEQYF.

This chain links TRBV5-1 with TRBJ1-6; 8 positions agree with TRBD1. Germline CDR1 and CDR2: SGHRS and YFSETQ. With V trimmed by 0 bases and J by 7 bases, 3 bases remained unmatched. The CDR3 loop spans 15 amino acids. The CDR3 is CASSLETGDNSPLHF. For the CDR3, the DNA is TGCGCCAGCAGCTTGGAGACAGGGGACAATTCACCCCTCCACTTT.

The chain uses TRBV18 and TRBJ2-1; 9 bases align to TRBD2. This CDR3 has 14 residues. V trimming: 5 bases; J trimming: 5 bases; junction bases outside the gene matches: 4. CDR1 and CDR2 (germline): KGHSH, LQKENI. DNA of the CDR3: TGTGCCAGCTCAGGGACTAGCTCAGACAATGAGCAGTTCTTC. Encoded protein: CASSGTSSDNEQFF.

The J gene is TRBJ2-7, the V gene TRBV29-1; D possibly corresponds to TRBD2 (6 bases). Germline assignment: CDR1 SQVTM and CDR2 ANQGSEA. The CDR3 has 11 residues. V lost 6 bases, J lost 5 bases, and 11 bases lay in between. In DNA, the CDR3 is TGCAGCGTAACTAGCAGTGACGAGCAGTACTTC. Encoded protein: CSVTSSDEQYF.

This sequence joins TRBV9 and TRBJ2-5; D possibly corresponds to TRBD1 (5 bases). Germline assignment: CDR1 SGDLS and CDR2 YYNGEE. The V and J ends lost 0 bases and 0 bases respectively, with 9 bases between them. The CDR3 runs 15 residues. The CDR3 sequence: CASSVGRVNQETQYF. DNA for the CDR3: TGTGCCAGCAGCGTAGGCAGGGTTAACCAAGAGACCCAGTACTTC.

The CDR3 DNA sequence: TGTGCCAGCAGTGACGAGCGGGAGGGCGGGAATGAGCAGTTCTTC. Protein: CASSDEREGGNEQFF. The chain employs TRBV6-4 and TRBJ2-1; TRBD2 aligns across 10 bases. CDR1 and CDR2 from the germline V gene are MRHNA and SNTAGT. The CDR3 totals 15 residues. Losses at the gene ends were 2 bases for V and 7 bases for J; bases not matched to a gene: 5.

V and J are TRBV28 and TRBJ1-3; 7 bases line up with TRBD1. The CDR3 covers 14 residues. The germline gives CDR1 MDHEN, CDR2 SYDVKM. V trimming: 6 bases; J trimming: 2 bases; junction bases outside the gene matches: 4. The CDR3 bases are TGTGCCAGCAGGAGGGACAGTACTGGAAACACCATATATTTT. Translation: CASRRDSTGNTIYF.

The J gene is TRBJ1-4, the V gene TRBV7-6, with D tentatively TRBD1 (5 bases). V was shortened by 5 bases and J by 8 bases, with 6 bases between the two germline ends. The CDR3 loop spans 11 amino acids. The germline gives CDR1 SGHVS, CDR2 FNYEAQ. The CDR3: CASSAGEKLFF. CDR3 coding DNA: TGTGCCAGCAGCGCAGGGGAAAAACTGTTTTTT.

DNA for the CDR3: TGTGCAACCGGGCACGGGGCAACTAATGAAAAACTGTTTTTT. This translates into CATGHGATNEKLFF. The gene calls are TRBV10-3 and TRBJ1-4, with D hard to call. Per the germline V gene, CDR1 is ENHRY and CDR2 is SYGVKD. CDR3 size: 14 residues.

The chain is built from TRBV6-1 and TRBJ1-2, with TRBD1 matching 9 bases. J lost 2 bases, V lost 3 bases, and 4 bases had no gene match. The germline V gene encodes CDR1 MNHNS and CDR2 SASEGT. The CDR3 covers 15 residues. The CDR3 DNA is TGTGCCAGCAGTGACGTGGACAGGGGCAACTATGGCTACACCTTC. Its protein is CASSDVDRGNYGYTF.

This clone was detected only a few times. The chain uses TRBV10-1 and TRBJ2-1, with D maybe TRBD2 (6 bases). V lost 6 bases and J 7 bases, leaving 13 bases between the germline ends. Looked up from germline, CDR1 is WNHNN and CDR2 is SYGVQD (reference sequence). CDR3 length equals 13 residues. In DNA, the CDR3 is TGCGCCAGCAGGGGAGGAGGGGATAATGAGCAGTTCTTC. As protein: CASRGGGDNEQFF.